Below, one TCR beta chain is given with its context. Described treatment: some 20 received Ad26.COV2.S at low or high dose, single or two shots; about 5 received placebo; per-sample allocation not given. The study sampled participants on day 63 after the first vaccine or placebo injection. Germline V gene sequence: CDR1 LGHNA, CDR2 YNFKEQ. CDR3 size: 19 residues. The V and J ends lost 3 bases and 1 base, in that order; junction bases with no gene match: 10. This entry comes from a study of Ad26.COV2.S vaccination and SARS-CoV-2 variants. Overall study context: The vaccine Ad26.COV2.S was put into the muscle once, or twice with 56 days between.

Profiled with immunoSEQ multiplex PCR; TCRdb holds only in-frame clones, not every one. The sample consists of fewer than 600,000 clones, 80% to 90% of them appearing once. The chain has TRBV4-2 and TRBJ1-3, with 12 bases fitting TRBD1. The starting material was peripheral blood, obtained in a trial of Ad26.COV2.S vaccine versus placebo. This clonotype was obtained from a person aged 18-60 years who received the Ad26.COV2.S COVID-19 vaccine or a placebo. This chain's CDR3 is CASSQAGTGGAVSGNTIYF. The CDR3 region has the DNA TGTGCCAGCAGCCAGGCCGGGACAGGGGGCGCGGTTTCTGGAAACACCATATATTTT.